Each of the 15 T cell receptor beta chains below was sequenced from the same sample in a study of T cell responses to AZD1222 COVID-19 vaccine. Data came from immunoSEQ multiplex PCR; TCRdb stores just in-frame clones and leaves some out. The sample has around 78,000 clones; roughly 86% are singletons. The sample in question was peripheral blood, obtained on day 0 of MenACWY control vaccination. These TCRs come from an adult in good health.

The CDR3, as DNA: TGTGCCAGCAGCTTAAGGACTAGCTTGAGGGAGACCCAGTACTTC. Protein: CASSLRTSLRETQYF. The J gene is TRBJ2-5, the V gene TRBV7-9; 8 positions match TRBD2. The CDR3 extends over 15 amino acids. The V segment lost 2 bases and the J segment 5 bases; nucleotides outside the gene matches: 7. Per germline, CDR1 SEHNR and CDR2 FQNEAQ (reference sequence).

This chain links TRBV5-4 with TRBJ2-3; 10 nucleotides match TRBD2. V gave up 0 bases and J gave up 3 bases; unmatched junction bases: 7. Germline V CDR1 and CDR2: SGHNT, YYREEE (reference sequence). The CDR3 is 17 amino acids. The CDR3, as DNA: TGTGCCAGCAGCTTGGCGGCTAGCGGGGGAGGAACAGATACGCAGTATTTT. It codes for CASSLAASGGGTDTQYF.

This clone was detected only once. The chain employs TRBV19 and TRBJ2-5; 8 nucleotides agree with TRBD2. V shed 1 base, J shed 2 bases, and the junction held 6 bases outside the gene matches. The CDR3 length is 16 residues. From germline, CDR1 is LNHDA and CDR2 SQIVND (reference sequence). The CDR3 sequence: CASSIAPGGGQETQYF. DNA for the CDR3: TGTGCCAGTAGTATAGCACCCGGCGGGGGGCAAGAGACCCAGTACTTC.

The rearrangement joins TRBV4-1 to TRBJ1-4; 8 positions match TRBD1. The CDR3 has 15 amino acids. Germline V lookup: CDR1 MGHRA, CDR2 YSYEKL. V was pared by 5 bases and J by 4 bases, with 6 bases of the junction left unmatched. CDR3 DNA sequence: TGCGCCAGCAGCAACGCAGGGGGCCTTAATGAAAAACTGTTTTTT. This gives the protein CASSNAGGLNEKLFF.

The chain is built from TRBV19 and TRBJ1-1; D perhaps matches TRBD1 (5 bases). CDR1 and CDR2 (germline): LNHDA, SQIVND (reference sequence). V was pared by 6 bases and J by 0 bases, with 14 bases between. This CDR3 spans 15 amino acids. The CDR3 nucleotides read TGTGCCAGTAGCGACAGTCCCAGGATGAACACTGAAGCTTTCTTT. Its translation is CASSDSPRMNTEAFF. Combining the CDR3 with reference TRBV19 and TRBJ1-1 gives the whole variable domain DGGITQSPKYLFRKEGQNVTLSCEQNLNHDAMYWYRQDPGQGLRLIYYSQIVNDFQKGDIAEGYSVSREKKESFPLTVTSAQKNPTAFYLCASSDSPRMNTEAFFGQGTRLTVV.

The V call is TRBV30, the J call TRBJ2-2; the match to TRBD1 covers 8 bases. Germline V CDR1 and CDR2: GTSNPN, SVGIG (reference sequence). The CDR3 loop spans 15 amino acids. V lost 2 bases to trimming and J lost 1 base; unmatched junction nucleotides: 3. The CDR3 bases are TGTGCCTGGAGTAACGGACAGGGGAACACCGGGGAGCTGTTTTTT. It codes for CAWSNGQGNTGELFF. Using reference TRBV30 and TRBJ2-2 for the parts outside the CDR3, the full variable domain is SQTIHQWPATLVQPVGSPLSLECTVEGTSNPNLYWYRQAAGRGLQLLFYSVGIGQISSEVPQNLSASRPQDRQFILSSKKLLLSDSGFYLCAWSNGQGNTGELFFGEGSRLTVL.

There are a few counts of this clone. The chain employs TRBV4-3 and TRBJ1-5, with no clear D. V lost 4 bases and J 1 base, leaving 14 bases between the germline ends. Germline V lookup: CDR1 LGHNA, CDR2 YSLEER. CDR3 length equals 16 residues. The DNA for the CDR3 is TGCGCCAGCAGCCCCCAGCCACTGGGAAGCAATCAGCCCCAGCATTTT. It specifies CASSPQPLGSNQPQHF.

With regard to this clone: This specimen includes other DNA sequences encoding the same CDR3. The CDR3 DNA is TGCAGCGTTGAAGGAGGGGGCTATGGCTACACCTTC. This encodes CSVEGGGYGYTF. The V and J genes are TRBV29-1 and TRBJ1-2, with D possibly TRBD1 on 6 matching bases. V dropped 1 base and J dropped 4 bases, with 7 bases sitting between them. The CDR3 totals 12 residues. From germline, CDR1 is SQVTM and CDR2 ANQGSEA. Full variable domain (remainder filled in from reference TRBV29-1 and TRBJ1-2): SAVISQKPSRDICQRGTSLTIQCQVDSQVTMMFWYRQQPGQSLTLIATANQGSEATYESGFVIDKFPISRPNLTFSTLTVSNMSPEDSSIYLCSVEGGGYGYTFGSGTRLTVV.

This clone showed up just a few times. The chain links TRBV28 to TRBJ1-1, with D maybe TRBD1 (5 bases). V was trimmed by 2 bases and J by 10 bases, leaving 14 bases between them. CDR3 length equals 13 residues. Germline V gene data show CDR1 as MDHEN and CDR2 as SYDVKM. The CDR3 region is CASSLAGPGVAFF. CDR3 bases: TGTGCCAGCAGTTTAGCAGGGCCCGGGGTAGCTTTCTTT.

The J gene is TRBJ2-5, the V gene TRBV30; 13 nucleotides align to TRBD2. Germline V gives CDR1 GTSNPN, CDR2 SVGIG (reference sequence). V lost 3 bases, J lost 4 bases, and 5 bases stayed unmatched. The CDR3 has 15 amino acids. The CDR3 DNA reads TGTGCCTGGAGGACTAGCGGGGGGCTGGTAGAGACCCAGTACTTC. This translates into CAWRTSGGLVETQYF.

The chain has TRBV7-9 and TRBJ1-2; 8 bases map to TRBD1. This CDR3 is built from 16 residues. The V gene end was trimmed by 4 bases and the J gene end by 1 base; junction bases not matched to a gene: 8. Germline CDR1 reads SEHNR; CDR2 reads FQNEAQ (reference sequence). DNA of the CDR3: TGTGCCAGCAGCTCCCGGGACAGGTGGTTTAACTATGGCTACACCTTC. Translating it yields CASSSRDRWFNYGYTF.

The chain couples TRBV6-1 to TRBJ1-2; weak D call: TRBD1 (6 bases). The germline V and J ends were trimmed by 2 bases and 5 bases, with 12 bases remaining between them. The CDR3 has 14 amino acids. Germline CDR1 reads MNHNS; CDR2 reads SASEGT. CDR3 nucleotide sequence: TGTGCCAGCAGTGAAAACAGGGTAGGATATGGCTACACCTTC. It specifies CASSENRVGYGYTF.

This chain uses TRBV30 with TRBJ1-2; no definite D call. Germline V gene sequence: CDR1 GTSNPN, CDR2 SVGIG (reference sequence). The CDR3 is 15 residues long. The V end was cut by 5 bases, the J end by 3 bases, with 19 bases between. This CDR3 reads CAWGPGSGSYYGYTF. CDR3 sequence (DNA): TGTGCCTGGGGGCCGGGAAGTGGGTCCTACTATGGCTACACCTTC.

The chain links TRBV19 to TRBJ2-2, with TRBD2 as a possible D gene (6 bases). The CDR3 has 16 residues. In germline, CDR1 is LNHDA, CDR2 SQIVND (reference sequence). V was clipped by 7 bases and J by 4 bases, with 19 bases between them. The CDR3 DNA reads as TGTGCCAGTACTACCTGGGGGGAGATCGGCACCGGGGAGCTGTTTTTT. Protein product: CASTTWGEIGTGELFF.

The chain recombines TRBV7-2 with TRBJ2-5; weak D call: TRBD2 (6 bases). Trimming removed 5 bases from V and 5 bases from J, with 18 bases in between. CDR1 is SGHTA and CDR2 is FQGNSA in the germline V gene. The CDR3 covers 15 residues. This CDR3 is CASSLFRGAGETQYF. DNA for the CDR3: TGTGCCAGCAGCCTTTTCCGCGGGGCGGGCGAGACCCAGTACTTC.